The 10 T cell receptor beta chains below all came from one sample that was sequenced in a study of cytomegalovirus exposure and HLA in healthy donors. The PCR made use of 60 Vbeta and 13 Jbeta primers. This table comes from immunoSEQ multiplex PCR, and its TCRdb copy is limited to in-frame clones, with some not included. Its listing shows roughly 120,000 clones. The sample comprised PBMCs. The receptors originated from a man aged 18 to 30 in good health and CMV-seronegative.

This chain joins TRBV5-1 and TRBJ2-7, with a weak D call TRBD2 (6 bases). Germline assignment: CDR1 SGHRS and CDR2 YFSETQ. This CDR3 has 14 amino acids. V lost 1 base and J 5 bases, leaving 13 bases between the germline ends. Here the CDR3 reads CASSLWRGGDEQYF. The CDR3 DNA sequence: TGCGCCAGCAGCTTGTGGAGGGGCGGTGACGAGCAGTACTTC.

V usage is TRBV15 and J usage is TRBJ2-5; maybe TRBD1 (6 bases). Germline CDR1 reads LNHNV; CDR2 reads YYDKDF (reference sequence). The CDR3 spans 15 residues. V was trimmed by 5 bases and J by 4 bases, leaving 17 bases between them. The CDR3 protein is CATSSYDRQLETQYF. CDR3 sequence (DNA): TGTGCCACCAGCTCATACGACAGGCAGCTAGAGACCCAGTACTTC.

The rearrangement uses TRBV6-1 and TRBJ1-4; possible D gene TRBD1, 5 bases. V was shortened by 5 bases and J by 0 bases, with 7 bases between the two germline ends. The CDR3 is 14 residues long. The germline CDR1 and CDR2 sequences are MNHNS and SASEGT. This CDR3 reads CASSPGPTNEKLFF. The CDR3 nucleotides are TGTGCCAGCAGTCCAGGGCCAACTAATGAAAAACTGTTTTTT.

The chain links TRBV2 to TRBJ1-2; 8 bases agree with TRBD1. The trim removed 6 bases at V and 7 bases at J, leaving 4 bases unmatched. Per germline, CDR1 SNHLY and CDR2 FYNNEI. There are 12 residues in the CDR3. The DNA for the CDR3 is TGTGCCAGCAGAGGACAGGGTCGTGGCTACACCTTC. Translation: CASRGQGRGYTF.

V is TRBV6-6 and J is TRBJ2-3, with 9 bases fitting TRBD2. The germline V gene has CDR1 MNHNY and CDR2 SVGAGI (reference sequence). J gave up 3 bases and V 6 bases, and 7 bases lay outside the gene matches. CDR3 length: 15 residues. The CDR3 loop reads CASRQIAGVTDTQYF. CDR3 DNA: TGTGCCAGCAGGCAAATAGCGGGAGTTACAGATACGCAGTATTTT.

The chain recombines TRBV5-4 with TRBJ2-2; 8 bases match TRBD1. Germline V gene sequence: CDR1 SGHNT, CDR2 YYREEE (reference sequence). After removal of 4 bases from V and 1 base from J, the junction contained 3 bases not matched to a gene. The CDR3 has 15 residues. The CDR3 protein is CASSPDRVNTGELFF. CDR3 nucleotide sequence: TGTGCCAGCAGCCCGGACAGGGTGAACACCGGGGAGCTGTTTTTT.

The chain recombines TRBV9 with TRBJ1-1; possibly TRBD1 for D (5 bases). The CDR3 contains 13 residues. V was pared by 0 bases and J by 12 bases, with 15 bases between. Looked up from germline, CDR1 is SGDLS and CDR2 is YYNGEE. CDR3 residues: CASSVVGGSATFF. CDR3 DNA: TGTGCCAGCAGCGTAGTGGGGGGATCGGCAACTTTCTTT.

V and J are TRBV2 and TRBJ2-3; TRBD1 agrees at 8 bases. Unmatched junction bases numbered 7, after V lost 6 bases and J lost 2 bases. The CDR3 is 15 residues long. CDR1 is SNHLY, CDR2 FYNNEI, per germline. The CDR3 DNA sequence: TGTGCCAGCAGCGCCCAGGGGGCGGACACAGATACGCAGTATTTT. Protein sequence: CASSAQGADTDTQYF.

The CDR3 protein is CASAGANRWSSYNSPLHF. Here the CDR3 DNA reads TGTGCCAGTGCAGGGGCAAACAGATGGAGCTCCTATAATTCACCCCTCCACTTT. The rearrangement joins TRBV19 to TRBJ1-6; D might be TRBD1 (6 bases). The V gene's germline CDR1 is LNHDA and CDR2 SQIVND (reference sequence). Trimming stripped 8 bases from V and 0 bases from J, with 20 bases between. The CDR3 totals 18 residues.

The chain links TRBV5-6 to TRBJ2-2, with a tentative D call TRBD2 (6 bases). Germline V gene data show CDR1 as SGHDT and CDR2 as YYEEEE. Trimming took off 3 bases at V and 7 bases at J, with 7 bases between the two ends. The CDR3 length is 12 residues. Written as DNA, the CDR3 is TGTGCCAGCAGCTCGGAGGGCGGGGAGCTGTTTTTT. It is translated as CASSSEGGELFF.